This note documents a single TCR beta chain sequence. This clone came up once. The target of this receptor is not known. Base qualities were left out, and no much larger clone turns up one base away. Sequences LNHNV (CDR1) and YYDKDF (CDR2) are obtained from the germline V gene (reference sequence). The CDR3 numbers 16 residues from cysteine through phenylalanine. CDR3 DNA is the only sequence kept; it has 48 bases, read in frame from the first base. A distance of 15 bases separates the germline ends of V and J, which lose 1 base and 6 bases respectively. This sample is part of a study of blood T cell repertoires in COVID-19 (TCRdb year 2020). Some background on the complete study: Samples from collaborators originated in the United States, Italy and Spain and spanned both the acute and convalescent phases of COVID-19. Where available, HLA class I and class II types were obtained from metadata supplied by the sample provider rather than from assay-based typing. The repertoires were made available in a free public database intended to serve as a resource for research on the immune response to SARS-CoV-2. The material from the prospective study consisted of cDNA or gDNA derived from T cells, B-cell-depleted T cells, or PBMCs. Sample metadata almost always included a de-identified subject ID, COVID-19 status, age in years and sex. Samples came from the ongoing ImmuneRACE study (first 160 participants) plus 1,254 subjects from 6 global collaborators. Deeply sampled blood TCRbeta repertoires from subjects exposed to, actively infected with, or recovered from COVID-19 were included in the dataset.

Collaborating institutions collected whole blood in K2EDTA tubes following their own protocols. Collaborator samples were shipped for TCRbeta analysis as frozen whole blood, isolated PBMCs, or DNA extracted from either sample type. The full study reports these points: Clinical and demographic metadata were provided uncurated, with the amount varying by source and participant.

The immunoSEQ Assay, a bias-controlled multiplex PCR, was used to amplify TCRbeta CDR3 regions from genomic DNA. Regarding the original processing steps: Within the assay, amplification of reference gene primers was used to estimate how many nucleated cells each sample contained. To quantify the absolute abundance of each unique TCRbeta CDR3 rearrangement, sequence reads were collapsed and filtered. For each sample, productive Simpson clonality was calculated by taking the square root of Simpson's diversity index across productive rearrangements. TCRdb mirrors the immuneACCESS table, restricted to in-frame sequences. Some clones are absent from its copies; in checked studies, under half trace to an unresolved V gene, and the reason for the others is unknown. V and J calls plus clone size are reproduced from that table; the DNA served to infer D and trimming. The sample table contains hundreds of thousands of clones; only one count was recorded for around four fifths of them. About 7.4% of the sample is taken by the ten largest.

The sequence was collected from a woman aged 45-65 years with acute or convalescent COVID-19. Sequenced: peripheral blood. This chain is built from TRBV15 and TRBJ2-2, and TRBD2 may be the D gene, going by 5 matching bases. The DNA sequence is as follows: TGTGCCACCAGCAGAGGTGGAGTCGGAGGTCCCGGGGAGCTGTTTTTT. It encodes CATSRGGVGGPGELFF.